These 19 T cell receptor beta chains share one sample of origin, sequenced in a study of shared clonotypes between healthy human individuals. Sequencing used immunoSEQ multiplex PCR; TCRdb keeps in-frame clones, though not all of them. The table has about 500,000 clones, approximately 77% seen once. Source material: PBMCs. These receptor sequences come from a woman between 40 and 55 years old in good health. Some clones in this sample may be carry-over from other donors' samples.

In regard to this clone: A read error may be the cause here, since a much bigger clone is one base away. The sample carries other DNA sequences with the same CDR3. The chain carries TRBV7-9 and TRBJ1-3; possibly TRBD1 for D (5 bases). Germline V gene lookup returns CDR1 SEHNR and CDR2 FQNEAQ (reference sequence). CDR3 size: 16 residues. The CDR3 DNA reads TGTGCCAGCAGCTCTCAGGGACGGACCTCTGGATACACCATATACTTT. Its translation: CASSSQGRTSGYTIYF.

Note on this clone: This could be a read error, since a much larger clone is one nucleotide away. The chain carries TRBV5-1 and TRBJ2-7; D tentatively reads TRBD1 or TRBD2 (6 bases each). CDR3 length: 16 amino acids. V was pared by 0 bases and J by 5 bases, with 18 bases between. Germline CDR1 reads SGHRS; CDR2 reads YFSETQ. The CDR3 reads CASSLEASGARNEQYF. CDR3 nucleotide sequence: TGCGCCAGCAGCTTGGAGGCCTCGGGGGCGCGGAACGAGCAGTACTTC.

This rearrangement joins TRBV19 to TRBJ2-7; D assignment may be TRBD1 or TRBD2 (5 bases each). Looked up from germline, CDR1 is LNHDA and CDR2 is SQIVND (reference sequence). The CDR3 runs to 15 residues. V was shortened by 6 bases and J by 4 bases, with 19 bases between the two germline ends. The CDR3 coding sequence is TGTGCCAGTAGCTTCAGAGGGCAGGGTACGTACGAGCAGTACTTC. Its protein is CASSFRGQGTYEQYF.

This chain uses TRBV7-2 with TRBJ1-4; D remains unclear. From germline, CDR1 is SGHTA and CDR2 FQGNSA. The germline V and J ends were trimmed by 5 bases and 7 bases, with 11 bases remaining between them. The CDR3 has 13 residues. CDR3 nucleotide sequence: TGTGCCAGCAGCCCGGGTCCCTTTGAAAAACTGTTTTTT. This translates into CASSPGPFEKLFF.

The rearrangement uses TRBV27 and TRBJ2-1; 7 bases are a match to TRBD2. The CDR3 loop spans 17 amino acids. Germline V gene data show CDR1 as MNHEY and CDR2 as SMNVEV (reference sequence). V shed 5 bases and J 3 bases; nucleotides not matched to a gene: 13. The CDR3 DNA sequence: TGTGCCAGCAGTATGCAGACTAGCCCAATCAACTACAATGAGCAGTTCTTC. This encodes CASSMQTSPINYNEQFF.

As for this clone: A much larger clone differs by one base, so this may be a read error. The rearrangement uses TRBV15 and TRBJ1-4; D is uncertain. Germline V gene lookup returns CDR1 LNHNV and CDR2 YYDKDF (reference sequence). The CDR3 has 16 amino acids. V was shortened by 3 bases and J by 3 bases, with 14 bases between the two germline ends. As DNA, the CDR3 is TGTGCCACCAGCAGTCGAGCTGGGCAGGCTAATGAAAAACTGTTTTTT. It is translated as CATSSRAGQANEKLFF. Looking up the rest from reference TRBV15 and TRBJ1-4 gives the full variable domain: DAMVIQNPRYQVTQFGKPVTLSCSQTLNHNVMYWYQQKSSQAPKLLFHYYDKDFNNEADTPDNFQSRRPNTSFCFLDIRSPGLGDTAMYLCATSSRAGQANEKLFFGSGTQLSVL.

The chain couples TRBV20-1 to TRBJ2-1; D is tentatively TRBD1 or TRBD2 (6 bases each). CDR3 length: 11 residues. The V and J ends lost 6 bases and 15 bases respectively, with 18 bases between them. CDR1 and CDR2 from the germline V gene are DFQATT and SNEGSKA (reference sequence). For the CDR3, the DNA is TGCAGTGCGCGAGGGGGGCCCCGGGCGTTCTTC. Translation gives CSARGGPRAFF.

The chain couples TRBV29-1 to TRBJ1-4; D unclear. V shed 6 bases and J shed 3 bases, with 11 bases lying between them. The CDR3 totals 13 residues. The germline V gene encodes CDR1 SQVTM and CDR2 ANQGSEA. The CDR3 region is CSVGRPPNEKLFF. The CDR3 DNA follows: TGCAGCGTGGGAAGACCTCCTAATGAAAAACTGTTTTTT.

The rearrangement joins TRBV19 to TRBJ2-1, with TRBD2 as a possible D gene (6 bases). Trimming removed 6 bases from V and 2 bases from J, with 14 bases in between. The CDR3 length is 15 residues. CDR1 LNHDA and CDR2 SQIVND come from the germline V gene (reference sequence). CDR3 coding DNA: TGTGCCAGTAGGGGGCGGGGAACCCCCTACAATGAGCAGTTCTTC. Translated: CASRGRGTPYNEQFF.

This clone was found a few times. The chain recombines TRBV5-1 with TRBJ2-7, with 8 bases matching TRBD1. Germline assignment: CDR1 SGHRS and CDR2 YFSETQ. The CDR3 consists of 13 residues. V gave up 4 bases and J gave up 3 bases; unmatched junction bases: 3. The CDR3 nucleotides read TGCGCCAGCAGCGGACAGGGTCACTACGAGCAGTACTTC. Protein product: CASSGQGHYEQYF.

The chain employs TRBV7-9 and TRBJ2-7; 7 bases map to TRBD1. The CDR3 has 16 residues. The junction had 11 bases not matched to a gene; V was cut back by 4 bases and J by 2 bases. The germline gives CDR1 SEHNR, CDR2 FQNEAQ (reference sequence). CDR3 sequence: CASSSGYGTATYEQYF. CDR3 DNA: TGTGCCAGCAGCTCCGGCTACGGGACAGCTACCTACGAGCAGTACTTC.

Worth noting for this clone: A far larger clone lies a single base away; this is likely a read error. The chain joins TRBV14 to TRBJ1-4; the D is unclear. The CDR3 consists of 13 residues. CDR1 and CDR2 (germline): SGHDN, FVKESK. DNA of the CDR3: TGTGCCGGCAGCCGACGGGGTGACGAAAAACTGTTTTTT. This encodes CAGSRRGDEKLFF.

The genes are TRBV6-1 and TRBJ1-2, with TRBD1 as a possible D gene (6 bases). Germline lookup yields CDR1 MNHNS and CDR2 SASEGT. The CDR3 runs to 12 residues. Trimming left V 5 bases short and J 3 bases short, with 7 bases between. The DNA for the CDR3 is TGTGCCAGCAGTAACAGGGACTATGGCTACACCTTC. This gives the protein CASSNRDYGYTF.

This clone was found once. V and J are TRBV5-1 and TRBJ2-5; D perhaps matches TRBD2 (6 bases). The germline V and J ends were trimmed by 2 bases and 2 bases, with 13 bases remaining between them. There are 15 residues in the CDR3. Germline values: CDR1 SGHRS, CDR2 YFSETQ. CDR3 sequence (DNA): TGCGCCAGCAGCTTTGCGGGGTCGGGGCAAGAGACCCAGTACTTC. This gives the protein CASSFAGSGQETQYF.

V and J are TRBV18 and TRBJ2-1; 13 positions match TRBD2. The germline gives CDR1 KGHSH, CDR2 LQKENI. The CDR3 loop spans 17 amino acids. The junction had 9 bases not matched to a gene; V was cut back by 3 bases and J by 7 bases. CDR3 sequence reads: CASSPRTSGRALNEQFF. For the CDR3, the DNA is TGTGCCAGCTCACCGAGAACTAGCGGGAGGGCCTTAAATGAGCAGTTCTTC.

The chain combines TRBV7-2 with TRBJ1-2, with D possibly being TRBD1 (6 bases). The CDR3 extends over 15 amino acids. V was pared by 5 bases and J by 0 bases, with 13 bases between. The germline gives CDR1 SGHTA, CDR2 FQGNSA. The CDR3 protein is CASSLRTDANYGYTF. In DNA, the CDR3 is TGTGCCAGCAGCCTCCGGACAGACGCTAACTATGGCTACACCTTC.

On this clone itself: The conserved final phenylalanine or tryptophan is absent from the CDR3, which likely points to a read error. This chain joins TRBV15 and TRBJ2-7, with a tentative D call TRBD2 (7 bases). CDR3 length: 20 amino acids. Trimming took 0 bases from V and 4 from J, leaving 28 bases between them. The germline V gene encodes CDR1 LNHNV and CDR2 YYDKDF (reference sequence). The CDR3, as DNA: TGTGCCACCAGCAGAGACAGGGGTTGGGGAGCGGGACCACATCGGTACGAGCAGTACCTC. Its protein product is CATSRDRGWGAGPHRYEQYL.

The J gene is TRBJ1-4, the V gene TRBV5-4; 10 bases are a match to TRBD1. Germline V CDR1 and CDR2: SGHNT, YYREEE (reference sequence). The CDR3 covers 15 residues. J gave up 7 bases and V 1 base, and 4 bases lay outside the gene matches. CDR3 loop: CASSLRTGGSEKLFF. The DNA for the CDR3 is TGTGCCAGCAGCTTGCGGACAGGGGGTTCTGAAAAACTGTTTTTT.

The rearrangement links TRBV5-6 to TRBJ2-5; 12 positions match TRBD2. In germline, CDR1 is SGHDT, CDR2 YYEEEE. The CDR3 totals 16 residues. The junction had 7 bases not matched to a gene; V was cut back by 0 bases and J by 7 bases. CDR3 amino acids: CASSLGLAGARVTQYF. CDR3 in DNA: TGTGCCAGCAGCTTGGGACTAGCGGGAGCCCGCGTGACCCAGTACTTC.